The sequence of this T cell receptor (beta chain) was determined in a study of blood T cells in healthy people across ages. Alongside a J-beta primer mix, a sample-barcoded 5' primer served in a second PCR lasting 7 to 11 cycles. TCRdb called the 5' RACE reads again in MiXCR, with one record for every CDR3 protein. The table lists 850,000 or so distinct CDR3 sequences, 29% of them singletons, with 17% in the top ten. Looked up from germline, CDR1 is SGHRS and CDR2 is YFSETQ. This CDR3 has 15 amino acids. V lost 6 bases, J lost 0 bases, and 5 bases stayed unmatched. The rearrangement uses TRBV5-1 and TRBJ2-1; 8 bases map to TRBD2. Sequences were obtained from blood. This clonotype originated in a woman at least 80 years old in good health. CDR3 sequence: CASNRGGSSYNEQFF. CDR3 nucleotide sequence: TGCGCCAGCAACCGGGGGGGTAGCTCCTACAATGAGCAGTTCTTC.